This TCR beta chain was sequenced for a study of regulatory and conventional T cells in RAG deficiency. Blood CD4+ CD25-high CD127-low regulatory T cells supplied the genomic DNA template. The assay was immunoSEQ multiplex PCR, and TCRdb's table has in-frame clones only and misses some. The sample has roughly 29,000 clones; over 80% are singletons. The CDR3 contains 17 residues. Germline V gene sequence: CDR1 LNHDA, CDR2 SQIVND (reference sequence). Trimming pared 0 bases from V and 1 base from J, leaving 14 bases between. General study results and limits: Compared with controls, unique Treg TCR beta sequences dropped around 110-fold in Omenn syndrome and CID/AS. Patient subsets had shorter CDR3s; Omenn Treg-Tconv overlap exceeded 90%.

In this sample, this clone turned up a few times. Its antigen is unknown. These data are also associated with another study on regulatory T cells. That study reports: The PCR used 52 TRBV and 13 TRBJ primers. In patients, unique TRB V-J pairs were restricted and V/J usage skewed, especially in Tregs.

This chain uses TRBV19 with TRBJ2-3; D is unclear. The sequence derives from a human donor in good health. The source material was Tregs sorted from blood. CDR3 sequence (DNA): TGTGCCAGTAGTATAGAGACGGGCCTAGTCGGCACAGATACGCAGTATTTT. Amino acids: CASSIETGLVGTDTQYF.